The 7 T cell receptor beta chains listed next were all sequenced from one sample in a study of blood T cell repertoires in COVID-19 (dated by TCRdb to the early 2020s). Library prep was done by the immunoSEQ multiplex PCR assay. TCRdb took this table from immuneACCESS and kept in-frame rearrangements with V and J called. Such tables lack part of the clones; where checked against another copy, unresolved V genes explain under half of the gap, and the rest is unexplained. This sample has approximately 45,000 clones in its table, and over 80% of those were observed once. Less than 5.5% of the sample belongs to the ten largest clones. The sample consisted of peripheral blood. The receptors stem from a human donor in a cohort sampled during active COVID-19.

In its sample, this clone was seen once. The chain joins TRBV18 to TRBJ2-3, with D possibly TRBD1 on 6 matching bases. Germline V gives CDR1 KGHSH, CDR2 LQKENI. The CDR3 contains 15 residues. V lost 3 bases and J 3 bases, leaving 13 bases between the germline ends. The CDR3 nucleotides read TGTGCCAGCTCACCCCCCGGTACAGGGACAGATACGCAGTATTTT. Protein: CASSPPGTGTDTQYF. Filled out from reference TRBV18 and TRBJ2-3, the complete variable domain reads NAGVMQNPRHLVRRRGQEARLRCSPMKGHSHVYWYRQLPEEGLKFMVYLQKENIIDESGMPKERFSAEFPKEGPSILRIQQVVRGDSAAYFCASSPPGTGTDTQYFGPGTRLTVL.

The chain uses TRBV2 and TRBJ1-4; 9 bases agree with TRBD1. This CDR3 has 15 residues. J was trimmed by 8 bases and V by 5 bases; bases with no gene match: 9. Germline V gene sequence: CDR1 SNHLY, CDR2 FYNNEI. CDR3: CASSYLGQGTEKLFF. The CDR3 coding sequence is TGTGCCAGCAGTTATCTCGGACAGGGGACAGAAAAACTGTTTTTT. The variable domain in full, completed from reference TRBV2 and TRBJ1-4, reads EPEVTQTPSHQVTQMGQEVILRCVPISNHLYFYWYRQILGQKVEFLVSFYNNEISEKSEIFDDQFSVERPDGSNFTLKIRSTKLEDSAMYFCASSYLGQGTEKLFFGSGTQLSVL.

The chain combines TRBV7-9 with TRBJ2-1; no clear D. The V gene's germline CDR1 is SEHNR and CDR2 FQNEAQ (reference sequence). The CDR3 loop spans 13 amino acids. Trimming took off 3 bases at V and 8 bases at J, with 11 bases between the two ends. The CDR3: CASSLPESDEQFF. CDR3 coding DNA: TGTGCCAGCAGCTTGCCCGAGAGCGATGAGCAGTTCTTC. Full variable domain (missing parts from reference TRBV7-9 and TRBJ2-1): DTGVSQNPRHKITKRGQNVTFRCDPISEHNRLYWYRQTLGQGPEFLTYFQNEAQLEKSRLLSDRFSAERPKGSFSTLEIQRTEQGDSAMYLCASSLPESDEQFFGPGTRLTVL.

This clone turned up a few times. This chain uses TRBV6-2 or TRBV6-3 with TRBJ1-2, with 9 bases identical to TRBD1. The CDR3 is 15 amino acids. CDR1 is MNHEY, CDR2 SVGEGT, per germline. J was trimmed by 9 bases and V by 2 bases; bases with no gene match: 10. This chain's CDR3 is CASSYPGQGTLRYTF. CDR3 bases: TGTGCCAGCAGTTACCCAGGACAGGGGACTTTGCGCTACACCTTC.

The CDR3 nucleotides are TGTGCCAGCACTCGTCAGCCCCAGCATTTT. Protein: CASTRQPQHF. The chain uses TRBV27 and TRBJ1-5; unclear D gene. Germline loops: CDR1 MNHEY, CDR2 SMNVEV (reference sequence). The length of the CDR3 is 10 residues. The V end lost 7 bases, the J end lost 6 bases, and 4 bases lay between the germline ends.

The J gene is TRBJ2-1, the V gene TRBV24-1; tentatively, D is TRBD2 (5 bases). Germline lookup yields CDR1 KGHDR and CDR2 SFDVKD. Trimming shortened V by 3 bases and J by 0 bases, and 5 bases separated the two germline ends. This CDR3 spans 14 amino acids. The CDR3 loop is CATSDEGSYNEQFF. CDR3 bases: TGTGCCACCAGTGATGAGGGCTCCTACAATGAGCAGTTCTTC.

J is TRBJ2-2 and V is TRBV9; D may be TRBD1 (6 bases). The germline V gene has CDR1 SGDLS and CDR2 YYNGEE. V lost 0 bases and J lost 2, with 8 bases in between. CDR3 size: 15 residues. The CDR3 bases are TGTGCCAGCAGCGTAGGGACAGCTAACACCGGGGAGCTGTTTTTT. It is translated as CASSVGTANTGELFF. The full variable domain, completed using reference TRBV9 and TRBJ2-2, is DSGVTQTPKHLITATGQRVTLRCSPRSGDLSVYWYQQSLDQGLQFLIQYYNGEERAKGNILERFSAQQFPDLHSELNLSSLELGDSALYFCASSVGTANTGELFFGEGSRLTVL.